Each of the 32 T cell receptor beta chains below was sequenced from the same sample in a study of T cell repertoires in cytomegalovirus infection. Which antigens these TCRs recognize remains unknown. TCRdb ran MiXCR on the reads and lists one entry per CDR3 protein. The table records hundreds of thousands of distinct CDR3 sequences, approximately 30% of them present only once. This specimen was cultured CD8+ T cells from PBMCs, taken from culture after CMV antigen stimulation. The receptors stem from a human donor in good health (CMV status not recorded). Some clones in this sample may be carry-over from other donors' samples.

This clonotype has ten or more counts. The chain recombines TRBV7-6 with TRBJ2-5; D is unclear. Germline CDR1 is SGHVS and CDR2 is FNYEAQ. The V end lost 5 bases, the J end lost 5 bases, and 9 bases lay between the germline ends. The CDR3 consists of 12 residues. The CDR3 sequence: CASSPHGETQYF. CDR3 nucleotide sequence: TGTGCCAGCAGCCCCCACGGGGAGACCCAGTACTTC.

This rearrangement joins TRBV6-2 or TRBV6-3 to TRBJ1-5; D is undetermined. Germline loops: CDR1 MNHEY, CDR2 SVGEGT. This CDR3 is 12 amino acids long. V dropped 6 bases and J dropped 9 bases, with 12 bases sitting between them. CDR3 coding DNA: TGTGCCAGCAGCCCCACCTTTTGGCCCCAGCATTTT. It yields the protein CASSPTFWPQHF.

This clonotype is a singleton in its sample. The chain is built from TRBV28 and TRBJ2-7, with a possible D match to TRBD1 (6 bases). The CDR3 is 14 residues long. Germline V gives CDR1 MDHEN, CDR2 SYDVKM. V was trimmed by 2 bases and J by 6 bases, leaving 14 bases between them. CDR3 in DNA: TGTGCCAGCAGTTTAGCAGGGGCTGGCTTCGAGCAGTACGTC. Its protein is CASSLAGAGFEQYV.

CDR3 in amino acids: CANSPGRNVHYEQYV. CDR3 in DNA: TGTGCCAACAGTCCAGGGCGGAACGTTCACTACGAGCAGTACGTC. This chain links TRBV6-6 with TRBJ2-7, with D maybe TRBD1 (5 bases). The CDR3 sequence is 15 residues long. Germline V lookup: CDR1 MNHNY, CDR2 SVGAGI (reference sequence).

The chain uses TRBV7-9 and TRBJ1-1; D is undetermined. CDR3 length: 15 amino acids. The germline gives CDR1 SEHNR, CDR2 FQNEAQ (reference sequence). V lost 7 bases, J lost 2 bases, and 17 bases lay in between. CDR3 bases: TGTGCCAGCACTTTGGGTTTCGGTCTTAACACTGAAGCTTTCTTT. It specifies CASTLGFGLNTEAFF.

This clonotype was counted a few times. The V gene is TRBV7-8, the J gene TRBJ1-1; D possibly corresponds to TRBD1 (5 bases). In germline, CDR1 is SGHVS, CDR2 FQNEAQ. Trimming shortened V by 5 bases and J by 7 bases, and 23 bases separated the two germline ends. CDR3 length: 16 residues. DNA for the CDR3: TGTGCCAGCAGCCCCACAAGTGGGGGGAGAAAGGGTGAAGCTTTCTTT. Translated: CASSPTSGGRKGEAFF.

This clonotype was seen repeatedly, ten times or more. The gene calls are TRBV28 and TRBJ2-2; a possible D gene is TRBD1 (5 bases). The CDR3 has 15 amino acids. V was trimmed by 3 bases and J by 5 bases, leaving 13 bases between them. Germline CDR1 is MDHEN and CDR2 is SYDVKM. DNA for the CDR3: TGTGCCAGCAGTTTGATTCAGGGTAAAACCGGGGAGCTGTTTTTT. As protein: CASSLIQGKTGELFF. Filled out from reference TRBV28 and TRBJ2-2, the complete variable domain reads DVKVTQSSRYLVKRTGEKVFLECVQDMDHENMFWYRQDPGLGLRLIYFSYDVKMKEKGDIPEGYSVSREKKERFSLILESASTNQTSMYLCASSLIQGKTGELFFGEGSRLTVL.

This clonotype turned up a few times. The V and J genes are TRBV7-9 and TRBJ1-6; no reliable D call. V lost 5 bases, J lost 10 bases, and 6 bases lay in between. Germline V gene data show CDR1 as SEHNR and CDR2 as FQNEAQ (reference sequence). This CDR3 has 11 residues. This CDR3 is CASSKGSPLHF. The CDR3 nucleotides read TGTGCCAGCAGCAAAGGATCACCCCTCCACTTT.

This clonotype was recorded many times. The chain is built from TRBV7-2 and TRBJ2-7; D may be TRBD2 (7 bases). CDR3 length: 18 residues. Germline CDR1 and CDR2: SGHTA and FQGNSA. Trimming stripped 5 bases from V and 5 bases from J, with 28 bases between. The CDR3 is CASSAGLGGSPWIDEQYF. CDR3 bases: TGTGCCAGCAGCGCTGGACTAGGGGGAAGTCCTTGGATCGACGAGCAGTACTTC.

In its sample, this clonotype was seen many times. This chain joins TRBV27 and TRBJ2-3, with TRBD2 identical over 12 bases. CDR1 and CDR2 (germline): MNHEY, SMNVEV (reference sequence). Trimming took 1 base from V and 5 from J; bases not matched to a gene: 13. This CDR3 is built from 19 residues. CDR3 protein: CASSLWSSGGAVKEDTQYF. In DNA form, the CDR3 reads TGTGCCAGCAGTTTATGGTCTAGCGGGGGGGCGGTCAAGGAAGATACGCAGTATTTT.

The chain is built from TRBV15 and TRBJ2-1, with 8 bases fitting TRBD1. This CDR3 contains 16 residues. Germline V gene lookup returns CDR1 LNHNV and CDR2 YYDKDF (reference sequence). V gave up 5 bases and J gave up 2 bases; unmatched junction bases: 8. CDR3 sequence (DNA): TGTGCCACCAGCCGCGACAGGGGACACCCCTACAATGAGCAGTTCTTC. It encodes CATSRDRGHPYNEQFF.

The CDR3 nucleotides are TGTGCCAGCAGTGATAGAGAGCAGTTCTTC. It specifies CASSDREQFF. The gene calls are TRBV2 and TRBJ2-1; D unresolved. Germline lookup yields CDR1 SNHLY and CDR2 FYNNEI. The CDR3 spans 10 residues. The V end was cut by 3 bases, the J end by 10 bases, with 4 bases between.

This clonotype was seen many times. DNA of the CDR3: TGTGCCAGCAGCTTGGCCGTAGGACGCTCTGGGGCCAACGTCCTGACTTTC. The encoded protein is CASSLAVGRSGANVLTF. The gene calls are TRBV5-6 and TRBJ2-6, with unresolved D. V was clipped by 0 bases and J by 0 bases, with 10 bases between them. This CDR3 has 17 amino acids. Germline V gene data show CDR1 as SGHDT and CDR2 as YYEEEE. Based on the CDR3 plus reference TRBV5-6 and TRBJ2-6, the full variable domain is DAGVTQSPTHLIKTRGQQVTLRCSPKSGHDTVSWYQQALGQGPQFIFQYYEEEERQRGNFPDRFSGHQFPNYSSELNVNALLLGDSALYLCASSLAVGRSGANVLTFGAGSRLTVL.

The table lists this clonotype with many counts. The CDR3 sequence: CASSQGTLPTLSGNTIYF. The CDR3, as DNA: TGCGCCAGCAGCCAAGGAACTCTACCCACTCTATCTGGAAACACCATATATTTT. The chain uses TRBV4-1 and TRBJ1-3, with D hard to call. V was shortened by 1 base and J by 1 base, with 17 bases between the two germline ends. CDR1 is MGHRA and CDR2 is YSYEKL in the germline V gene. The CDR3 has 18 amino acids.

The chain joins TRBV4-3 to TRBJ1-1; D unresolved. Trimming left V 0 bases short and J 5 bases short, with 10 bases between. Germline CDR1 is LGHNA and CDR2 is YSLEER. The CDR3 runs 14 residues. DNA of the CDR3: TGCGCCAGCAGCCAAGATGGCTGGGAGACTGAAGCTTTCTTT. Translating gives CASSQDGWETEAFF.

The gene calls are TRBV25-1 and TRBJ1-6, with D possibly TRBD1 on 6 matching bases. CDR3 length equals 18 residues. Trimming took off 0 bases at V and 6 bases at J, with 18 bases between the two ends. Germline CDR1 and CDR2: MGHDK and SYGVNS. The CDR3 reads CASSEYFPGADVNSPLHF. DNA for the CDR3: TGTGCCAGCAGTGAATATTTTCCGGGGGCCGACGTTAATTCACCCCTCCACTTT.

V usage is TRBV7-9 and J usage is TRBJ1-2, with D maybe TRBD1 (5 bases). The CDR3 runs 15 residues. CDR1 SEHNR and CDR2 FQNEAQ come from the germline V gene (reference sequence). Trimming removed 1 base from V and 6 bases from J, with 15 bases in between. The DNA for the CDR3 is TGTGCCAGCAGCTTAGGGGCTGGGGGGAAGGATGGCTACACCTTC. Protein sequence: CASSLGAGGKDGYTF.

This clonotype was found a few times. The V gene is TRBV6-1, the J gene TRBJ2-7, with 7 bases that match TRBD1. The germline gives CDR1 MNHNS, CDR2 SASEGT. The CDR3 is 14 amino acids. The V and J ends lost 7 bases and 3 bases, in that order; junction bases with no gene match: 9. The CDR3 sequence is CASTENRGLYEQYV. The CDR3 DNA sequence: TGTGCCAGCACCGAGAACAGGGGCCTCTACGAGCAGTACGTC.

The rearrangement joins TRBV19 to TRBJ1-6; TRBD1 matches 10 bases. In germline, CDR1 is LNHDA, CDR2 SQIVND (reference sequence). The CDR3 extends over 16 amino acids. V shed 0 bases, J shed 9 bases, and the junction held 5 bases outside the gene matches. The CDR3 DNA reads as TGTGCCAGTAGTATAGACGTCCGACAGGGGGCTTCACCCCTCCACTTT. Its protein product is CASSIDVRQGASPLHF.

The chain links TRBV2 to TRBJ1-6; the D gene is possibly TRBD1 (5 bases). Trimming took 6 bases from V and 8 from J, leaving 14 bases between them. The length of the CDR3 is 14 residues. CDR1 SNHLY and CDR2 FYNNEI come from the germline V gene. CDR3 DNA: TGTGCCAGCAGGACGTCCGGAGGGGATTCACCCCTCCACTTT. Protein sequence: CASRTSGGDSPLHF.

The V and J genes are TRBV4-1 and TRBJ2-1; TRBD1 agrees at 7 bases. The CDR3 contains 17 residues. J gave up 3 bases and V 4 bases, and 12 bases lay outside the gene matches. Looked up from germline, CDR1 is MGHRA and CDR2 is YSYEKL. CDR3: CASSPKMVQGIYNEQFF. The CDR3 DNA follows: TGCGCCAGCAGCCCCAAGATGGTACAGGGGATCTACAATGAGCAGTTCTTC.

The chain links TRBV6-5 to TRBJ2-7, with 8 bases aligning to TRBD2. V lost 7 bases to trimming and J lost 2 bases; unmatched junction nucleotides: 13. The germline gives CDR1 MNHEY, CDR2 SVGAGI. CDR3 length: 16 amino acids. CDR3 nucleotides: TGTGCCAGCACGCCCGTGGTAGGACTAGCAACCTACGAGCAGTACTTC. Translated, it gives CASTPVVGLATYEQYF.

The rearrangement links TRBV5-1 to TRBJ1-1; no clear D. The V end was cut by 0 bases, the J end by 6 bases, with 9 bases between. Germline values: CDR1 SGHRS, CDR2 YFSETQ. The length of the CDR3 is 13 residues. The CDR3 coding sequence is TGCGCCAGCAGCTTGGACGCCCGCCCTGAAGCTTTCTTT. It specifies CASSLDARPEAFF.

In this sample, this clonotype turned up many times. This rearrangement joins TRBV11-1 to TRBJ2-7, with a weak D call TRBD1 (7 bases). V shed 8 bases and J shed 6 bases, with 26 bases lying between them. The length of the CDR3 is 16 residues. CDR1 and CDR2 from the germline V gene are SGHAT and FQDESV (reference sequence). In nucleotides, the CDR3 is TGTGCCAGCTCCTTGAGGAGGGGGCGGACAGCATCCGAGCAGTACTTC. Protein product: CASSLRRGRTASEQYF. The variable domain in full, completed from reference TRBV11-1 and TRBJ2-7, reads EAEVAQSPRYKITEKSQAVAFWCDPISGHATLYWYRQILGQGPELLVQFQDESVVDDSQLPKDRFSAERLKGVDSTLKIQPAELGDSAMYLCASSLRRGRTASEQYFGPGTRLTVT.

Only a few counts were recorded for this clonotype. The chain has TRBV6-2 or TRBV6-3 and TRBJ2-3; possible D gene TRBD2, 7 bases. CDR1 is MNHEY and CDR2 is SVGEGT in the germline V gene. V lost 2 bases and J 2 bases, leaving 17 bases between the germline ends. The CDR3 totals 17 residues. The DNA of the CDR3 is TGTGCCAGCAGTTACGTGATGACGGGGGGCTACACAGATACGCAGTATTTT. Translated: CASSYVMTGGYTDTQYF.

The chain carries TRBV7-3 and TRBJ1-6; no clear D. The CDR3 loop spans 14 amino acids. V was cut by 6 bases and J by 7 bases, with 13 bases left in between. The germline V gene encodes CDR1 SGHTA and CDR2 FQGTGA. The CDR3, as DNA: TGTGCCAGCAGACCCGGGATCGCAAATTCACCCCTCCACTTT. Translating it yields CASRPGIANSPLHF.

The chain links TRBV6-2 or TRBV6-3 to TRBJ2-3; TRBD1 or TRBD2 may be the D gene (7 bases each). The CDR3 contains 16 residues. Trimming took 6 bases from V and 2 from J, leaving 18 bases between them. CDR1 and CDR2 (germline): MNHEY, SVGEGT. CDR3 region: CASRRQGGTFTDTQYF. The CDR3 DNA sequence: TGTGCCAGCAGAAGACAGGGAGGGACTTTCACAGATACGCAGTATTTT.

The V and J genes are TRBV4-3 and TRBJ1-6; no clear D gene. Trimming took 4 bases from V and 5 from J, leaving 12 bases between them. The CDR3 is made up of 15 amino acids. The germline gives CDR1 LGHNA, CDR2 YSLEER. The CDR3 spells CASSRHGWDNSPLHF. The CDR3, as DNA: TGCGCCAGCAGCCGCCACGGGTGGGATAATTCACCCCTCCACTTT.

The chain combines TRBV2 with TRBJ2-2; TRBD1 matches 12 bases. Germline V CDR1 and CDR2: SNHLY, FYNNEI. V gave up 8 bases and J gave up 6 bases; unmatched junction bases: 16. CDR3 length: 18 amino acids. The CDR3 nucleotides read TGTGCCAGCGTCGACCGTCTCGGGACAGGGGGCTCAGCCGGGGAGCTGTTTTTT. Translated: CASVDRLGTGGSAGELFF.

In this sample, this clonotype turned up a few times. This sequence joins TRBV20-1 and TRBJ1-2; D gene uncertain. This CDR3 has 15 residues. Trimming removed 0 bases at V and 6 bases at J, with 17 bases between. Looked up from germline, CDR1 is DFQATT and CDR2 is SNEGSKA (reference sequence). CDR3 sequence: CSARDLYAAFHGYTF. The CDR3 DNA reads TGCAGTGCTAGAGATCTCTACGCAGCTTTCCATGGCTACACCTTC.

The rearrangement joins TRBV6-4 to TRBJ2-7, with 7 nucleotides matching TRBD2. CDR1 is MRHNA and CDR2 is SNTAGT in the germline V gene. CDR3 size: 16 residues. V lost 0 bases, J lost 7 bases, and 12 bases stayed unmatched. The CDR3 DNA follows: TGTGCCAGCAGTGACTCGGGGGAGGGCCACCGCATGGAGCAGTACGTC. Encoded protein: CASSDSGEGHRMEQYV.

This clonotype was seen ten or more times. V gene TRBV25-1 combines with J gene TRBJ2-7; no reliable D call. V was pared by 3 bases and J by 0 bases, with 6 bases between. The CDR3 length is 13 residues. Germline CDR1 reads MGHDK; CDR2 reads SYGVNS. CDR3 nucleotide sequence: TGTGCCAGCAGTGAGGGAACCTCCTACGAGCAGTACTTC. It translates to CASSEGTSYEQYF.